The rows below give T cell receptor beta chains drawn from one sample of a study of cytomegalovirus exposure and HLA in healthy donors. Sequenced by immunoSEQ multiplex PCR; TCRdb stores in-frame clones only, minus some. The sample contains 90,000 to 95,000 clones, 78% of which appear only once. The source material was PBMCs. The receptors shown here come from a male donor in good health and CMV-seropositive. CDR3s include the opening cysteine and the closing phenylalanine or tryptophan. A D gene is named only where the DNA matches it firmly. Some rows have no size entry. The others give once, few or many, or a class for an expanded clone.

v_gene	d_gene	abundance	j_gene	CDR3nt	CDR3aa
TRBV4-1	TRBD2	-	TRBJ2-3	TGCGCCAGCAGCCGGGGGGGACTAGCGGGAGGGGCAGATACGCAGTATTTT	CASSRGGLAGGADTQYF
TRBV7-9	TRBD2	-	TRBJ2-1	TGTGCCAGCAGCTTCCCAGCGGGGGATCAAACAACCTACAATGAGCAGTTCTTC	CASSFPAGDQTTYNEQFF
TRBV7-9	-	-	TRBJ1-4	TGTGCCAGCAGGGCAGGGGTTACTAATGAAAAACTGTTTTTT	CASRAGVTNEKLFF
TRBV7-9	-	-	TRBJ1-2	TGTGCCAGCAGCTTCTCGACAGGCCTTGGCTACACCTTC	CASSFSTGLGYTF
TRBV4-1	TRBD1	-	TRBJ2-7	TGCGCCAGCAGCCAGGACAGGGGGGACTACGAGCAGTACTTC	CASSQDRGDYEQYF
TRBV9	-	-	TRBJ2-6	TGTGCCAGCAGCGTGCCACGGACAACTGGGGCCAACGTCCTGACTTTC	CASSVPRTTGANVLTF
TRBV6-5	TRBD2	-	TRBJ2-7	TGTGCCAGCAGTTACTCGACTAGCGGGAGACCCTACGAGCAGTACTTC	CASSYSTSGRPYEQYF
TRBV12-5	-	once	TRBJ2-1	TGTGCTAGTGGTGGAAGGGAGGGAGGGGGTGCACCCGGGCTCCATGAGCAGTTCTTC	CASGGREGGGAPGLHEQFF
TRBV6-1	-	-	TRBJ1-2	TGTGCCAGCAGTGAACCAGGGTTGGCCGGACCAACTAACTATGGCTACACCTTC	CASSEPGLAGPTNYGYTF
TRBV5-4	TRBD1	-	TRBJ2-1	TGTGCCAGCAGCCCTGGACAGGGAAAGAATGAGCAGTTCTTC	CASSPGQGKNEQFF
TRBV6-5	-	-	TRBJ2-7	TGTGCCAGCATGCCCCCAGGTCAGCCCTACGAGCAGTACTTC	CASMPPGQPYEQYF